Below are 30 T cell receptor beta chains sequenced from a single sample in a study of blood T cell repertoires in COVID-19. Repertoires were generated with immunoSEQ multiplex PCR, while TCRdb's copy carries only in-frame clones and drops some. The sample has fewer than 350,000 clones, around 81% seen once. Sequenced: peripheral blood. The receptors shown here come from a woman in her fifties or sixties with active or convalescent COVID-19.

V and J are TRBV6-5 and TRBJ2-7; the match to TRBD2 covers 9 bases. CDR1 is MNHEY, CDR2 SVGAGI, per germline. V shed 5 bases, J shed 5 bases, and the junction held 7 bases outside the gene matches. CDR3 length equals 14 residues. This CDR3 is CASSRRGGRNEQYF. The CDR3 DNA is TGTGCCAGCAGTCGGCGGGGGGGCCGGAACGAGCAGTACTTC.

The chain links TRBV5-4 to TRBJ2-5; 9 nucleotides align to TRBD2. The ends lost 4 bases at V and 5 bases at J; junction bases unmatched: 6. Germline values: CDR1 SGHNT, CDR2 YYREEE (reference sequence). The CDR3 consists of 14 residues. Here the CDR3 DNA reads TGTGCCAGCAGCGGCGGGGGGGGCCGGGAGACCCAGTACTTC. This translates into CASSGGGGRETQYF.

V gene TRBV6-5 combines with J gene TRBJ1-4; a weak D match, TRBD1 (6 bases). CDR1 MNHEY and CDR2 SVGAGI come from the germline V gene. V was pared by 4 bases and J by 8 bases, with 14 bases between. The CDR3 loop spans 14 amino acids. The CDR3: CASSSGAKPEKLFF. The CDR3 nucleotides are TGTGCCAGCAGTTCAGGGGCGAAACCCGAAAAACTGTTTTTT.

The J gene is TRBJ1-1, the V gene TRBV19, with D maybe TRBD1 (6 bases). Germline V CDR1 and CDR2: LNHDA, SQIVND (reference sequence). There are 15 residues in the CDR3. V was trimmed by 6 bases and J by 3 bases, leaving 17 bases between them. Here the CDR3 DNA reads TGTGCCAGTAGGATAATCCTCAGACAGGACACTGAAGCTTTCTTT. Its translation is CASRIILRQDTEAFF.

The V gene is TRBV6-5, the J gene TRBJ2-5; 10 bases agree with TRBD2. The germline V gene has CDR1 MNHEY and CDR2 SVGAGI. The CDR3 consists of 15 residues. The junction had 7 bases not matched to a gene; V was cut back by 4 bases and J by 5 bases. The CDR3: CASSSVGLALETQYF. As DNA, the CDR3 is TGTGCCAGCAGTTCCGTGGGACTAGCGCTTGAGACCCAGTACTTC.

The chain is built from TRBV9 and TRBJ2-7; a possible D gene is TRBD2 (7 bases). Trimming pared 7 bases from V and 2 bases from J, leaving 10 bases between. The CDR3 runs to 12 residues. The V gene's germline CDR1 is SGDLS and CDR2 YYNGEE. CDR3 bases: TGTGCCAGCGGGGGGGCTACCTACGAGCAGTACTTC. Its protein product is CASGGATYEQYF.

The chain has TRBV12-5 and TRBJ2-5; maybe TRBD1 (5 bases). Germline-derived CDR1 and CDR2 are LGHNT and FRNRAP. The ends were cut back, 8 bases at V and 2 bases at J, with 6 bases in the middle. The CDR3 has 11 amino acids. CDR3 loop: CASRQQETQYF. CDR3 DNA: TGTGCTAGTCGACAGCAAGAGACCCAGTACTTC.

The chain uses TRBV3-1 (or the pseudogene TRBV3-2) and TRBJ2-3; D remains unclear. V was trimmed by 1 base and J by 1 base, leaving 9 bases between them. This CDR3 has 15 residues. Germline V lookup: CDR1 LGHDT, CDR2 YNNKEL (reference sequence). The CDR3 coding sequence is TGTGCCAGCAGCCAAGGCCCCAGTCGCACAGATACGCAGTATTTT. Protein product: CASSQGPSRTDTQYF.

V usage is TRBV2 and J usage is TRBJ2-1; possibly TRBD1 for D (6 bases). Germline V gene sequence: CDR1 SNHLY, CDR2 FYNNEI. Trimming stripped 9 bases from V and 8 bases from J, with 8 bases between. The CDR3 spans 10 residues. The CDR3 sequence is CASRGYEQFF. CDR3 DNA sequence: TGTGCCAGTAGGGGGTATGAGCAGTTCTTC.

The chain recombines TRBV7-9 with TRBJ1-2; D possibly corresponds to TRBD1 (6 bases). The germline V and J ends were trimmed by 5 bases and 4 bases, with 23 bases remaining between them. The germline gives CDR1 SEHNR, CDR2 FQNEAQ (reference sequence). The CDR3 is 17 residues long. CDR3 DNA: TGTGCCAGCAGCCCCGGGACACCCTTTTCCCCCCCCTATGGCTACACCTTC. Its protein is CASSPGTPFSPPYGYTF.

The gene calls are TRBV6-5 and TRBJ1-4, with D hard to call. With 6 bases removed from V and 0 bases from J, the gap between germline ends came to 11 bases. CDR3 size: 15 residues. CDR1 MNHEY and CDR2 SVGAGI come from the germline V gene. In DNA, the CDR3 is TGTGCCAGCAGGCTGGTGGCAGCAACTAATGAAAAACTGTTTTTT. Amino acids: CASRLVAATNEKLFF.

The chain carries TRBV28 and TRBJ2-7, with a tentative D call TRBD1 (6 bases). Trimming took 7 bases from V and 6 from J, leaving 16 bases between them. The germline gives CDR1 MDHEN, CDR2 SYDVKM. This CDR3 has 13 residues. Here the CDR3 reads CASTRQEPPEQYF. The CDR3 coding sequence is TGTGCCAGCACCCGACAGGAGCCCCCCGAGCAGTACTTC.

The chain joins TRBV11-3 to TRBJ2-5; D ambiguous. V was clipped by 4 bases and J by 0 bases, with 15 bases between them. The CDR3 covers 16 residues. Germline V lookup: CDR1 SGHNT, CDR2 YENEEA. The CDR3 region has the DNA TGTGCCAGCAGCTCCCGTCTAGGCGTAGACCAAGAGACCCAGTACTTC. Translation gives CASSSRLGVDQETQYF.

This chain links TRBV30 with TRBJ1-3; 8 positions match TRBD1. The length of the CDR3 is 17 residues. Germline CDR1 and CDR2: GTSNPN and SVGIG (reference sequence). V shed 0 bases, J shed 8 bases, and the junction held 15 bases outside the gene matches. Here the CDR3 DNA reads TGTGCCTGGAGTGTAGACAGAGGGGACAGGCTTTATTACACCATATATTTT. This translates into CAWSVDRGDRLYYTIYF.

This chain connects TRBV2 to TRBJ1-2; a possible D gene is TRBD1 (6 bases). Looked up from germline, CDR1 is SNHLY and CDR2 is FYNNEI. V shed 7 bases and J shed 7 bases, with 13 bases lying between them. The length of the CDR3 is 12 residues. CDR3 in DNA: TGTGCCAGCACACGGGGGGGCGGTGGCTACACCTTC. Its protein is CASTRGGGGYTF.

Comment on this clone: Within the sample, other DNA sequences also encode this same CDR3. The chain uses TRBV7-9 and TRBJ2-1; 11 positions agree with TRBD2. Germline V gives CDR1 SEHNR, CDR2 FQNEAQ (reference sequence). The V gene end was trimmed by 1 base and the J gene end by 10 bases; junction bases not matched to a gene: 3. This CDR3 is built from 14 residues. For the CDR3, the DNA is TGTGCCAGCAGCTTAGGGACTAGCGGGCCGGAGCAGTTCTTC. It yields the protein CASSLGTSGPEQFF.

This chain joins TRBV27 and TRBJ2-3; 9 bases match TRBD1. The CDR3 sequence is 16 residues long. After removal of 5 bases from V and 4 bases from J, the junction contained 10 bases not matched to a gene. From germline, CDR1 is MNHEY and CDR2 SMNVEV (reference sequence). The CDR3 spells CASSRPGQGRADTQYF. CDR3 sequence (DNA): TGTGCCAGCAGTAGACCGGGACAGGGCAGGGCAGATACGCAGTATTTT.

The chain combines TRBV12-5 with TRBJ2-5, with 10 bases matching TRBD1. Germline V gene data show CDR1 as LGHNT and CDR2 as FRNRAP. This CDR3 has 15 amino acids. V shed 5 bases and J 5 bases; nucleotides not matched to a gene: 8. CDR3 sequence (DNA): TGTGCTAGTGGTCCTCGGAGGGGACAGGGGGAGACCCAGTACTTC. This codes for CASGPRRGQGETQYF.

CDR3 sequence: CASSLAGGLYGYTF. CDR3 DNA: TGTGCCAGCAGTTTAGCAGGGGGCCTCTATGGCTACACCTTC. The chain combines TRBV27 with TRBJ1-2; TRBD1 aligns across 8 bases. V gave up 2 bases and J gave up 4 bases; unmatched junction bases: 3. This CDR3 comprises 14 residues. Germline V gene data show CDR1 as MNHEY and CDR2 as SMNVEV (reference sequence).

CDR3 protein: CASRDRGVGGYTF. DNA of the CDR3: TGTGCCAGCAGGGACAGGGGGGTCGGCGGCTACACCTTC. V usage is TRBV6-5 and J usage is TRBJ1-2; 10 positions agree with TRBD1. V shed 6 bases and J 8 bases; nucleotides not matched to a gene: 6. The CDR3 runs to 13 residues. Germline V gives CDR1 MNHEY, CDR2 SVGAGI.

V gene TRBV6-5 combines with J gene TRBJ1-4, with D perhaps matching TRBD1 (5 bases). This CDR3 has 15 amino acids. Germline lookup yields CDR1 MNHEY and CDR2 SVGAGI. The V end lost 6 bases, the J end lost 4 bases, and 15 bases lay between the germline ends. The CDR3 bases are TGTGCCAGCAGGGCGGCGGACGGGGGTAATGAAAAACTGTTTTTT. This gives the protein CASRAADGGNEKLFF.

V is TRBV7-8 and J is TRBJ1-3, with 10 bases aligning to TRBD1. V gave up 5 bases and J gave up 4 bases; unmatched junction bases: 5. Germline V gives CDR1 SGHVS, CDR2 FQNEAQ. The CDR3 consists of 15 residues. The CDR3 protein is CASSPQTGGGNTIYF. CDR3 bases: TGTGCCAGCAGCCCGCAGACAGGGGGCGGAAACACCATATATTTT.

The chain uses TRBV7-9 and TRBJ1-5, with 8 bases aligning to TRBD1. CDR1 and CDR2 from the germline V gene are SEHNR and FQNEAQ (reference sequence). The V segment lost 4 bases and the J segment 2 bases; nucleotides outside the gene matches: 7. The CDR3 is 16 amino acids. DNA of the CDR3: TGTGCCAGCAGCTCGTCTGACAGGGGTCGCAATCAGCCCCAGCATTTT. Translating it yields CASSSSDRGRNQPQHF. The full variable domain, in which reference TRBV7-9 and TRBJ1-5 provide the parts outside the CDR3, is DTGVSQNPRHKITKRGQNVTFRCDPISEHNRLYWYRQTLGQGPEFLTYFQNEAQLEKSRLLSDRFSAERPKGSFSTLEIQRTEQGDSAMYLCASSSSDRGRNQPQHFGDGTRLSIL.

V and J are TRBV7-2 and TRBJ2-3, with a weak D call TRBD2 (5 bases). Germline V CDR1 and CDR2: SGHTA, FQGNSA. The ends were cut back, 1 base at V and 1 base at J, with 6 bases in the middle. This CDR3 is 14 amino acids long. CDR3 nucleotide sequence: TGTGCCAGCAGCTTAGTAGCGCGCACAGATACGCAGTATTTT. Residues: CASSLVARTDTQYF.

The genes are TRBV5-1 and TRBJ2-5, with D possibly TRBD1 on 6 matching bases. CDR3 length: 17 residues. Germline CDR1 reads SGHRS; CDR2 reads YFSETQ. V was pared by 2 bases and J by 5 bases, with 22 bases between. The CDR3, as DNA: TGCGCCAGCAGCTTCTCCGGGACACAAGGGCAGAGGGAGACCCAGTACTTC. It translates to CASSFSGTQGQRETQYF.

The chain carries TRBV6-5 and TRBJ2-7, with D uncertain. Looked up from germline, CDR1 is MNHEY and CDR2 is SVGAGI. The V end lost 5 bases, the J end lost 6 bases, and 17 bases lay between the germline ends. The CDR3 extends over 14 amino acids. The CDR3 coding sequence is TGTGCCAGCAGTAGTCAACCCGACTCCGCCGAGCAGTACTTC. It is translated as CASSSQPDSAEQYF.

As DNA, the CDR3 is TGTGCCAGCAGCAGACTAGCGGGGGGCCCCACAGATACGCAGTATTTT. This translates into CASSRLAGGPTDTQYF. The chain joins TRBV7-3 to TRBJ2-3, with 13 positions matching TRBD2. V was pared by 5 bases and J by 2 bases, with 4 bases of the junction left unmatched. The germline V gene encodes CDR1 SGHTA and CDR2 FQGTGA. This CDR3 has 16 amino acids. The full variable domain, with the rest looked up from reference TRBV7-3 and TRBJ2-3, is GAGVSQTPSNKVTEKGKYVELRCDPISGHTALYWYRQSLGQGPEFLIYFQGTGAADDSGLPNDRFFAVRPEGSVSTLKIQRTERGDSAVYLCASSRLAGGPTDTQYFGPGTRLTVL.

V and J are TRBV18 and TRBJ1-2; the D gene is possibly TRBD1 (6 bases). The CDR3 totals 13 residues. Germline V CDR1 and CDR2: KGHSH, LQKENI. V lost 4 bases and J lost 4, with 10 bases in between. The CDR3 region is CASSRGQLYGYTF. The CDR3 nucleotides are TGTGCCAGCTCACGGGGACAACTCTATGGCTACACCTTC. The whole variable domain, remainder taken from reference TRBV18 and TRBJ1-2, is NAGVMQNPRHLVRRRGQEARLRCSPMKGHSHVYWYRQLPEEGLKFMVYLQKENIIDESGMPKERFSAEFPKEGPSILRIQQVVRGDSAAYFCASSRGQLYGYTFGSGTRLTVV.

In regard to this clone: Different DNA sequences within this sample yield the same CDR3. The chain links TRBV19 to TRBJ1-5; D is undetermined. Germline values: CDR1 LNHDA, CDR2 SQIVND (reference sequence). This CDR3 region has 14 residues. Trimming took 4 bases from V and 2 from J, leaving 9 bases between them. The chain's CDR3 is CASSRTGGNQPQHF. In nucleotides, the CDR3 is TGTGCCAGTAGTAGGACCGGGGGCAATCAGCCCCAGCATTTT.

The chain carries TRBV19 and TRBJ2-7; tentative D call: TRBD2 (6 bases). This CDR3 comprises 15 residues. Germline V gene sequence: CDR1 LNHDA, CDR2 SQIVND (reference sequence). V was pared by 2 bases and J by 4 bases, with 15 bases between. CDR3 residues: CASSIYAGSVYEQYF. Here the CDR3 DNA reads TGTGCCAGTAGTATATACGCCGGGAGTGTATACGAGCAGTACTTC.